The 27 T cell receptor beta chains listed next were all sequenced from one sample in a study of T and B cells in COVID-19 patients. Each TRB amplification used roughly 220-550 ng of genomic DNA from blood. Multiplex PCR with BIOMED2 TRB-A/B primer pools amplified TRB rearrangements. Using its own MiXCR run on the multiplex PCR reads, TCRdb lists one record per CDR3 protein. The sample has 12,000 to 15,000 distinct CDR3 sequences, 28% seen once. The sequenced material came from blood. Receptor source: a human donor who had recovered from COVID-19.

The chain uses TRBV28 and TRBJ2-3, with TRBD1 identical over 7 bases. The J segment lost 6 bases and the V segment lost 3 bases, leaving 3 bases of the junction unmatched. The germline gives CDR1 MDHEN, CDR2 SYDVKM. The CDR3 is 13 amino acids. Here the CDR3 reads CASSFRQGDTQYF. The CDR3, as DNA: TGTGCCAGCAGTTTCCGACAGGGCGATACGCAGTATTTT.

This clonotype turned up a few times. This chain links TRBV5-3 with TRBJ2-3, with 9 bases lining up with TRBD2. TRBV5-3 is reported as an ORF; its role is uncertain. V trimming: 0 bases; J trimming: 0 bases; junction bases outside the gene matches: 2. CDR3 length: 16 amino acids. This chain's CDR3 is CARSLGGRDSTDTQYF. The CDR3 nucleotides read TGTGCCAGAAGCTTGGGCGGGAGGGATAGCACAGATACGCAGTATTTT.

Notes on this clonotype: The junction does not match germline at one end; this may be a read error. The V gene is TRBV27, the J gene TRBJ2-7, with D perhaps matching TRBD2 (6 bases). CDR3 length equals 15 residues. Per germline, CDR1 MNHEY and CDR2 SMNVEV (reference sequence). CDR3 sequence: CGSSEGGGLTYEQYF. In DNA form, the CDR3 reads TGTGGCAGCAGTGAAGGTGGAGGACTAACCTACGAGCAGTACTTC.

The chain has TRBV29-1 and TRBJ2-2, with 11 bases fitting TRBD1. In germline, CDR1 is SQVTM, CDR2 ANQGSEA. CDR3 length: 15 residues. V shed 3 bases, J shed 4 bases, and the junction held 4 bases outside the gene matches. In DNA, the CDR3 is TGCAGCGTTGATGAAGGGACAGGGGGCACCGGGGAGCTGTTTTTT. This translates into CSVDEGTGGTGELFF.

By share, this clonotype ranks as medium-sized (0.01 to 0.1%). The J gene is TRBJ2-1, the V gene TRBV27; 7 bases are shared with TRBD2. Germline V gives CDR1 MNHEY, CDR2 SMNVEV (reference sequence). V was pared by 3 bases and J by 6 bases, with 8 bases of the junction left unmatched. The CDR3 loop spans 15 amino acids. The CDR3 DNA reads as TGTGCCAGCAGTTTTTGGACTAGTACCCTCAATGAGCAGTTCTTC. It yields the protein CASSFWTSTLNEQFF.

A word on this clonotype: A read error is possible here, since a much larger clone lies one base away. V and J are TRBV6-1 and TRBJ1-5; a weak D match, TRBD1 (5 bases). CDR1 is MNHNS and CDR2 is SASEGT in the germline V gene. The CDR3 is 15 amino acids. The CDR3 loop is CAGRPRQLSNQPQHF. CDR3 coding DNA: TGTGCCGGCAGACCTAGACAGCTTAGCAATCAGCCCCAGCATTTT.

Only a few counts were recorded for this clonotype. The chain joins TRBV7-9 to TRBJ2-2; D is uncertain. The length of the CDR3 is 14 residues. V was trimmed by 7 bases and J by 3 bases, leaving 12 bases between them. Germline CDR1 reads SEHNR; CDR2 reads FQNEAQ (reference sequence). The CDR3 is CASIAQADTGELFF. CDR3 bases: TGTGCCAGCATAGCCCAGGCTGACACCGGGGAGCTGTTTTTT.

V gene TRBV5-5 combines with J gene TRBJ1-5, with D perhaps matching TRBD1 (6 bases). The germline V gene has CDR1 SGHKS and CDR2 YYEKEE (reference sequence). CDR3 length equals 15 residues. V lost 2 bases, J lost 3 bases, and 12 bases lay in between. The CDR3 region has the DNA TGTGCCAGCAGCTTAAGGACAGAACTCAATCAGCCCCAGCATTTT. This sequence encodes CASSLRTELNQPQHF.

The gene calls are TRBV27 and TRBJ1-1, with a tentative D call TRBD1 (6 bases). The CDR3 loop spans 15 amino acids. The germline V and J ends were trimmed by 5 bases and 1 base, with 14 bases remaining between them. Germline CDR1 reads MNHEY; CDR2 reads SMNVEV (reference sequence). As DNA, the CDR3 is TGTGCCAGCAGTCCGGGGGCAGTACCGAACACTGAAGCTTTCTTT. Residues: CASSPGAVPNTEAFF.

This chain links TRBV6-6 with TRBJ2-7; 9 bases match TRBD2. The germline V gene has CDR1 MNHNY and CDR2 SVGAGI (reference sequence). This CDR3 has 17 amino acids. V gave up 2 bases and J gave up 2 bases; unmatched junction bases: 10. CDR3 amino acids: CASSYSSRLAETYEQYF. For the CDR3, the DNA is TGTGCCAGCAGTTACAGCTCCCGACTAGCGGAGACCTACGAGCAGTACTTC.

This clonotype is a singleton in its sample. V and J are TRBV6-5 and TRBJ2-1, with 14 nucleotides matching TRBD2. The CDR3 loop spans 17 amino acids. The germline gives CDR1 MNHEY, CDR2 SVGAGI. V was clipped by 2 bases and J by 9 bases; unmatched bases: 9. The DNA of the CDR3 is TGTGCCAGCAGTTACGGGACTAGCGGGAGAGGGGACAGTGAGCAGTTCTTC. It yields the protein CASSYGTSGRGDSEQFF.

The chain uses TRBV6-1 and TRBJ2-1, with a weak D call TRBD2 (5 bases). V lost 6 bases and J lost 0, with 15 bases in between. Per the germline V gene, CDR1 is MNHNS and CDR2 is SASEGT. The CDR3 consists of 16 residues. For the CDR3, the DNA is TGTGCCAGCAGGCGCAACGGGGAAGGCTCCTACAATGAGCAGTTCTTC. Amino acid sequence: CASRRNGEGSYNEQFF.

Notes on this clonotype: This may be a read error, as it is one base from a much larger clone. The chain employs TRBV7-6 and TRBJ1-6; D is unclear. From germline, CDR1 is SGHVS and CDR2 FNYEAQ. Trimming took off 1 base at V and 7 bases at J, with 17 bases between the two ends. This CDR3 comprises 17 residues. The chain's CDR3 is CASSLDLPGNGNSPLHF. The CDR3, as DNA: TGTGCCAGCAGCTTAGACTTACCGGGAAATGGAAATTCACCCCTCCACTTT. Based on the CDR3 plus reference TRBV7-6 and TRBJ1-6, the full variable domain is GAGVSQSPRYKVTKRGQDVALRCDPISGHVSLYWYRQALGQGPEFLTYFNYEAQQDKSGLPNDRFSAERPEGSISTLTIQRTEQRDSAMYRCASSLDLPGNGNSPLHFGNGTRLTVT.

The CDR3 region has the DNA TGCGCCAGCAGCTTGGGGCTAGCGGCTTACACAGATACGCAGTATTTT. Encoded protein: CASSLGLAAYTDTQYF. The chain uses TRBV5-1 and TRBJ2-3; 7 nucleotides match TRBD2. The CDR3 has 16 residues. J was trimmed by 2 bases and V by 0 bases; bases with no gene match: 6. CDR1 SGHRS and CDR2 YFSETQ come from the germline V gene.

The rearrangement joins TRBV5-1 to TRBJ2-1; TRBD1 matches 7 bases. The length of the CDR3 is 14 residues. CDR1 and CDR2 from the germline V gene are SGHRS and YFSETQ. With V trimmed by 4 bases and J by 4 bases, 5 bases remained unmatched. The CDR3 DNA is TGCGCCAGCAGCCCGGGACAGACATACAATGAGCAGTTCTTC. This sequence encodes CASSPGQTYNEQFF. The whole variable domain, filled in from reference TRBV5-1 and TRBJ2-1, reads KAGVTQTPRYLIKTRGQQVTLSCSPISGHRSVSWYQQTPGQGLQFLFEYFSETQRNKGNFPGRFSGRQFSNSRSEMNVSTLELGDSALYLCASSPGQTYNEQFFGPGTRLTVL.

This clonotype was counted at least ten times. V and J are TRBV19 and TRBJ1-5, with D possibly being TRBD1 (6 bases). Germline V CDR1 and CDR2: LNHDA, SQIVND (reference sequence). The CDR3 extends over 20 amino acids. The V gene lost 6 bases and the J gene lost 2 bases, with 29 bases spanning the gap. As DNA, the CDR3 is TGTGCCAGTAGGACCCTCTTGGGGCAGGGGAGAAGTATCGGCAATCAGCCCCAGCATTTT. Translated: CASRTLLGQGRSIGNQPQHF. Combining the CDR3 with reference TRBV19 and TRBJ1-5 gives the whole variable domain DGGITQSPKYLFRKEGQNVTLSCEQNLNHDAMYWYRQDPGQGLRLIYYSQIVNDFQKGDIAEGYSVSREKKESFPLTVTSAQKNPTAFYLCASRTLLGQGRSIGNQPQHFGDGTRLSIL.

J is TRBJ2-5 and V is TRBV10-3, with a possible D match to TRBD2 (6 bases). Germline loops: CDR1 ENHRY, CDR2 SYGVKD. CDR3 length equals 14 residues. Deletions cut 7 bases from V and 2 bases from J, with 14 bases between. This chain's CDR3 is CAIKGRTQQETQYF. DNA of the CDR3: TGTGCCATCAAGGGGAGGACTCAGCAAGAGACCCAGTACTTC.

This clonotype was found many times. The chain joins TRBV6-5 to TRBJ1-5, with a tentative D call TRBD1 (6 bases). The germline V gene has CDR1 MNHEY and CDR2 SVGAGI. The CDR3 spans 13 residues. The V end was cut by 5 bases, the J end by 6 bases, with 11 bases between. CDR3 protein: CASSPQGIQPQHF. The CDR3 region has the DNA TGTGCCAGCAGTCCGCAGGGGATTCAGCCCCAGCATTTT.

This clonotype is medium-sized within its sample. The rearrangement links TRBV29-1 to TRBJ2-7; 9 nucleotides line up with TRBD2. This CDR3 is 15 amino acids long. J lost 1 base, V lost 6 bases, and 10 bases had no gene match. In germline, CDR1 is SQVTM, CDR2 ANQGSEA. The CDR3 sequence is CSVGSSGSFSYEQYF. The CDR3 DNA reads TGCAGCGTGGGGAGTAGCGGGAGCTTTTCCTACGAGCAGTACTTC.

Here the CDR3 reads CASSPGVQAGVGEKLFF. The CDR3 DNA follows: TGTGCCAGCAGCCCAGGCGTTCAGGCAGGGGTGGGTGAAAAACTGTTTTTT. The chain uses TRBV7-6 and TRBJ1-4, with D maybe TRBD1 (6 bases). The CDR3 has 17 amino acids. Per germline, CDR1 SGHVS and CDR2 FNYEAQ. Trimming took off 5 bases at V and 7 bases at J, with 23 bases between the two ends.

This clonotype was recorded at least ten times. This sequence joins TRBV7-9 and TRBJ2-3; D unresolved. This CDR3 has 15 amino acids. V dropped 1 base and J dropped 3 bases, with 11 bases sitting between them. In germline, CDR1 is SEHNR, CDR2 FQNEAQ (reference sequence). The CDR3 loop reads CASSLGPRQTDTQYF. The CDR3 DNA reads as TGTGCCAGCAGCTTAGGCCCACGGCAAACAGATACGCAGTATTTT.

Ten or more counts support this clonotype. The genes are TRBV27 and TRBJ2-3; TRBD2 agrees at 9 bases. The junction had 9 bases not matched to a gene; V was cut back by 5 bases and J by 6 bases. Looked up from germline, CDR1 is MNHEY and CDR2 is SMNVEV (reference sequence). The CDR3 covers 15 residues. The chain's CDR3 is CASSATSGLWDTQYF. DNA for the CDR3: TGTGCCAGCAGTGCCACTAGCGGGCTCTGGGATACGCAGTATTTT.

This clonotype showed up just a few times. The rearrangement joins TRBV6-1 to TRBJ2-7; 11 positions agree with TRBD2. Trimming cost V 8 bases and J 3 bases; bases outside gene matches: 6. From germline, CDR1 is MNHNS and CDR2 SASEGT. The CDR3 has 14 amino acids. In DNA, the CDR3 is TGTGCCAGCTTGACCGGGACTAGCGGCTACGAGCAGTACTTC. The encoded protein is CASLTGTSGYEQYF.

This clonotype was counted at least ten times. The J gene is TRBJ2-1, the V gene TRBV12-3 or TRBV12-4; 9 nucleotides line up with TRBD2. J gave up 6 bases and V 6 bases, and 9 bases lay outside the gene matches. The CDR3 consists of 15 residues. In DNA form, the CDR3 reads TGTGCCAGCAGCATTCTAGCGGGATCACTCAATGAGCAGTTCTTC. Encoded protein: CASSILAGSLNEQFF.

This chain uses TRBV6-5 with TRBJ1-1; D remains unclear. V was trimmed by 10 bases and J by 4 bases, leaving 16 bases between them. CDR3 size: 13 residues. Germline V gene lookup returns CDR1 MNHEY and CDR2 SVGAGI. The chain's CDR3 is CATGRKQPTEAFF. The CDR3 DNA sequence: TGTGCCACGGGTCGGAAGCAGCCCACTGAAGCTTTCTTT.

The V gene is TRBV11-1, the J gene TRBJ2-7; TRBD2 might be the D (5 bases). This CDR3 is 16 amino acids long. V lost 4 bases to trimming and J lost 0 bases, with 16 bases between them. From germline, CDR1 is SGHAT and CDR2 FQDESV (reference sequence). The CDR3 coding sequence is TGTGCCAGCAGCTGGGTGGGGTCTGGGAGCTCCTACGAGCAGTACTTC. It codes for CASSWVGSGSSYEQYF.

In this sample, this clonotype turned up a few times. The genes are TRBV15 and TRBJ1-5, with D possibly being TRBD1 (5 bases). V lost 5 bases, J lost 7 bases, and 9 bases lay in between. The CDR3 length is 12 residues. The germline gives CDR1 LNHNV, CDR2 YYDKDF (reference sequence). The CDR3 here is CATSWQGQPQHF. CDR3 sequence (DNA): TGTGCCACCAGCTGGCAGGGCCAGCCCCAGCATTTT. The variable domain in full, with the rest retrieved from reference TRBV15 and TRBJ1-5, is DAMVIQNPRYQVTQFGKPVTLSCSQTLNHNVMYWYQQKSSQAPKLLFHYYDKDFNNEADTPDNFQSRRPNTSFCFLDIRSPGLGDTAMYLCATSWQGQPQHFGDGTRLSIL.